The rows below give T cell receptor beta chains drawn from one sample of a study of control samples from healthy donors and cancer patients. TCRdb keeps only in-frame clones here, not all; method: immunoSEQ multiplex PCR. This table holds 90,000 to 150,000 clones, about 91% found once. Sequenced input: blood. The receptors were gathered from a man aged 35 to 55 in good health. Each CDR3 is given with its conserved first and last residue. D genes are given only for firm matches. Expanded clones get a size class; other rows say once, few or many, or leave the size out.

>.|TRBV6-1|TRBJ1-5|few|15
TGTGCCAGCAGTGAAGACTTGCGGCACAATCAGCCCCAGCATTTT
CASSEDLRHNQPQHF
>.|TRBV4-1|TRBJ2-6|.|18
TGCGCCAGCAGCCAAGGTTGGGGCAGCCCCTCTGGGGCCAACGTCCTGACTTTC
CASSQGWGSPSGANVLTF
>.|TRBV10-1|TRBJ1-2|few|14
TGCGCCAGCAGAGTAGACAGCGAGATCTATGGCTACACCTTC
CASRVDSEIYGYTF
>TRBD1|TRBV7-9|TRBJ2-3|.|14
TGTGCCAGCAGCGCCGGGACAGCAAAAGATACGCAGTATTTT
CASSAGTAKDTQYF
>.|TRBV6-1|TRBJ2-7|once|13
TGTGCCAGCAGTGAAGCTCGTAACTACGAGCAGTACTTC
CASSEARNYEQYF
>.|TRBV9|TRBJ1-4|few|14
TGTGCCAGCAGCGTAGGGGGAATTAATGAAAAACTGTTTTTT
CASSVGGINEKLFF
>TRBD2|TRBV5-4|TRBJ2-5|.|16
TGTGCCAGCAGCTTGGGACTAGCGGGGGGGCCGGAGACCCAGTACTTC
CASSLGLAGGPETQYF
>.|TRBV29-1|TRBJ2-1|.|14
TGCAGCGTCCTAGGGAGAGGGGACTACAATGAGCAGTTCTTC
CSVLGRGDYNEQFF
>TRBD1|TRBV4-3|TRBJ1-2|.|13
TGCGCCAGCAGGGGACAGGGACCCTATGGCTACACCTTC
CASRGQGPYGYTF
>.|TRBV9|TRBJ1-4|.|15
TGTGCCAGCAGCGCCGGGACTGCAATTAATGAAAAACTGTTTTTT
CASSAGTAINEKLFF
>.|TRBV7-9|TRBJ2-2|.|15
TGTGCCAGCAGCCCCCAGGGGGGGAGGACCGGGGAGCTGTTTTTT
CASSPQGGRTGELFF
>.|TRBV7-3|TRBJ2-7|.|15
TGTGCCAGCAGCTTAACGTCAGGTTACTCCTACGAGCAGTACTTC
CASSLTSGYSYEQYF
>.|TRBV5-1|TRBJ1-5|.|14
TGCGCCAGCAGCTTGGCAGGTCCCCCTCAGCCCCAGCATTTT
CASSLAGPPQPQHF
>.|TRBV4-1|TRBJ1-4|.|15
TGCGCCAGCAGCCGGCTCGGGACTTCCAATGAAAAACTGTTTTTT
CASSRLGTSNEKLFF
>.|TRBV5-4|TRBJ2-1|.|13
TGTGCCAGCAGCATCGGGACTCCGGGGGAGCAGTTCTTC
CASSIGTPGEQFF
>.|TRBV4-2|TRBJ2-3|once|15
TGTGCCAGCAGCCAAGACTACACAGTCACAGATACGCAGTATTTT
CASSQDYTVTDTQYF
>TRBD1|TRBV28|TRBJ2-2|.|16
TGTGCCAGCAGTCCCCAAGCCAGGGGGCTGGGCGGGGAGCTGTTTTTT
CASSPQARGLGGELFF
>.|TRBV27|TRBJ1-4|.|14
TGTGCCAGCAGGATGACGGCCTCTAATGAAAAACTGTTTTTT
CASRMTASNEKLFF
>TRBD1|TRBV24-1|TRBJ2-2|.|17
TGTGCCACCAGTGAATCCGGACAGGCTATGAACACCGGGGAGCTGTTTTTT
CATSESGQAMNTGELFF
>.|TRBV29-1|TRBJ2-3|.|14
TGCAGCGTTGTCGGGACTCCGAACCCAGATACGCAGTATTTT
CSVVGTPNPDTQYF
>.|TRBV5-6|TRBJ1-2|.|13
TGTGCCAGCCGGAAGGGCCCAACCTATGGCTACACCTTC
CASRKGPTYGYTF
>.|TRBV12-3/TRBV12-4|TRBJ1-2|.|12
TGTGCCAGCAGTTACGGGAACTATGGCTACACCTTC
CASSYGNYGYTF
>.|TRBV29-1|TRBJ1-2|.|12
TGCAGCGCGGCAGGGAGCGGCTATGGCTACACCTTC
CSAAGSGYGYTF
>TRBD1|TRBV6-2/TRBV6-3|TRBJ1-1|once|13
TGTGCCAGCAGTTACCCTGACAGGGGAGAAGCTTTCTTT
CASSYPDRGEAFF
>.|TRBV5-5|TRBJ1-1|once|14
TGTGCCAGCAGTTTACAGGTTATGAACACTGAAGCTTTCTTT
CASSLQVMNTEAFF
>.|TRBV7-8|TRBJ2-5|.|10
TGTGCCTTAGGCGGGGAGACCCAGTACTTC
CALGGETQYF